These T cell receptor beta chains were read from a single sample in a study of untreated major depressive disorder. The repertoire was sequenced with immunoSEQ multiplex PCR; TCRdb's copy has only in-frame clones and lacks some. The repertoire includes just over 20,000 clones, 85% to 95% of them detected once, and approximately 0.32% sits in the top ten. Sequenced material: CD4+ T cells from PBMCs. The receptor source for this set is a young man in good health. CDR3s include the opening cysteine and the closing phenylalanine or tryptophan. The D gene is left open where the match is weak.

V | D | CDR3
TRBV18 | NA | CASSPKSLYGYTF
TRBV5-4 | NA | CASSLADETTGELFF
TRBV29-1 | NA | CSSSGGEQYF
TRBV7-2 | NA | CASSRAWRTDTQYF
TRBV7-2 | NA | CASSLGPARGAFF
TRBV5-1 | NA | CASSLADQGGGTYEQYF
TRBV9 | NA | CASSVVSSGYNEQFF
TRBV6-1 | TRBD1 | CASSGRQGGTEAFF
TRBV6-5 | NA | CASSFRGSGIQYF
TRBV30 | NA | CAWSGSVLNTEAFF
TRBV27 | NA | CASSFGLYNEQFF
TRBV6-5 | NA | CASSTTGHYEKLFF
TRBV6-5 | TRBD1 | CASSPATGGWYGYTF
TRBV27 | NA | CASTRPGSNTEAFF
TRBV5-4 | NA | CASSFGLGLSYNEQFF
TRBV7-2 | NA | CASSLTRGRTYEQYF
TRBV9 | TRBD1 | CASSVEAGGNGYTF
TRBV6-5 | NA | CASNSWGTEAFF
TRBV5-4 | NA | CASSLVSGSTYEQYF
TRBV27 | NA | CASGINQPQHF
TRBV5-1 | NA | CASSGGGPYEQYF
TRBV7-2 | NA | CASSLEAFF
TRBV7-2 | TRBD2 | CASSLDIAGAREQYF
TRBV7-2 | TRBD2 | CASSLGTSGRRRGETQYF